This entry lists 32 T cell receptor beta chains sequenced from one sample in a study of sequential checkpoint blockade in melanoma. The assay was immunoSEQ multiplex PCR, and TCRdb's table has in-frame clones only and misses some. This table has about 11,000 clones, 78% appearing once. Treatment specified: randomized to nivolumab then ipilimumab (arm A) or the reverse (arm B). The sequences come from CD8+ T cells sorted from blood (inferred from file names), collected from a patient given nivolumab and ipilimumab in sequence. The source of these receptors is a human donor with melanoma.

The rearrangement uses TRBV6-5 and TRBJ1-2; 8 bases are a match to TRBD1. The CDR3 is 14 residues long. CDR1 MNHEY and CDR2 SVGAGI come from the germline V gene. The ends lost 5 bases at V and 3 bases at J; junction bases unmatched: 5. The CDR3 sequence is CASSTGTGYYGYTF. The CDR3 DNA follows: TGTGCCAGCAGTACCGGGACAGGATACTATGGCTACACCTTC.

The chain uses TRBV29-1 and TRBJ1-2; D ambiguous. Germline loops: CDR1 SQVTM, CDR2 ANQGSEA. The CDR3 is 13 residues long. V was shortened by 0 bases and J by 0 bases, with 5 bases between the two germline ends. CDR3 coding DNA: TGCAGCGTTGAAGATCAAACTAACTATGGCTACACCTTC. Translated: CSVEDQTNYGYTF.

CDR3 amino acids: CASSLIPGGSYNEQFF. CDR3 bases: TGTGCCAGTAGTCTCATTCCAGGGGGCTCCTACAATGAGCAGTTCTTC. The V call is TRBV19, the J call TRBJ2-1, with TRBD1 matching over 7 bases. CDR1 is LNHDA and CDR2 is SQIVND in the germline V gene (reference sequence). The CDR3 covers 16 residues. V dropped 5 bases and J dropped 0; count of bases not matched to a gene: 7.

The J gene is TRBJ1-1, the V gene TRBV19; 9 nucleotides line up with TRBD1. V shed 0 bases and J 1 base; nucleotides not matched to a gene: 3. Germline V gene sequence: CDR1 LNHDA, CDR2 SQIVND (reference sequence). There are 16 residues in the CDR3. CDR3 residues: CASSIDKQGANTEAFF. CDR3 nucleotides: TGTGCCAGTAGTATAGACAAACAGGGGGCGAACACTGAAGCTTTCTTT.

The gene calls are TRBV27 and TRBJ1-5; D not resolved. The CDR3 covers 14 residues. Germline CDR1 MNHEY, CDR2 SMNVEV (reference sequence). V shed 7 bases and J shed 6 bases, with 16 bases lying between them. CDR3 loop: CASTSGYPSQPQHF. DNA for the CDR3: TGTGCCAGCACATCCGGGTACCCGAGTCAGCCCCAGCATTTT.

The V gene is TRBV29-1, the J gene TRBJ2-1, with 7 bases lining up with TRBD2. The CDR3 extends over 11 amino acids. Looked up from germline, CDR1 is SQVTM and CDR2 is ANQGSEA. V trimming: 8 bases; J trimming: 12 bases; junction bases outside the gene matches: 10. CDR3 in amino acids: CSPRLERGQFF. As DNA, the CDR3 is TGCAGCCCTCGTTTAGAGCGGGGGCAGTTCTTC.

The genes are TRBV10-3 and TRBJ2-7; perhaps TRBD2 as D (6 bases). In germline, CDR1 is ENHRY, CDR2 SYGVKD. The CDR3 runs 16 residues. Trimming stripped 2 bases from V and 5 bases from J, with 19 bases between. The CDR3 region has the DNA TGTGCCATCAGTGAGCCTCCGGAGGGCACGGGCCACGAGCAGTACTTC. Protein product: CAISEPPEGTGHEQYF.

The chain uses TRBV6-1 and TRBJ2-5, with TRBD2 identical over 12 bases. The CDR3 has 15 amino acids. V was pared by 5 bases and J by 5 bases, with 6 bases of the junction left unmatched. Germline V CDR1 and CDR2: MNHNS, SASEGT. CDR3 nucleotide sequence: TGTGCCAGCAGTCCCCTAGCGGGGGGGCAGGAGACCCAGTACTTC. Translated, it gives CASSPLAGGQETQYF.

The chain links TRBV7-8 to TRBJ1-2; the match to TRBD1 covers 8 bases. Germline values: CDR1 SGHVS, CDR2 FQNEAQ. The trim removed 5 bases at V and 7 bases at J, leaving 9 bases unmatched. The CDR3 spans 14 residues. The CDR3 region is CASSGPGQASGYTF. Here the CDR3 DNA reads TGTGCCAGCAGCGGGCCGGGACAGGCTAGTGGCTACACCTTC.

The CDR3 loop is CASSYGGEGYGYTF. The CDR3 bases are TGTGCCAGCAGTTACGGAGGGGAGGGCTATGGCTACACCTTC. The V gene is TRBV6-5, the J gene TRBJ1-2, with D possibly TRBD1 on 5 matching bases. CDR3 length equals 14 residues. Germline-derived CDR1 and CDR2 are MNHEY and SVGAGI. Trimming removed 2 bases from V and 4 bases from J, with 11 bases in between.

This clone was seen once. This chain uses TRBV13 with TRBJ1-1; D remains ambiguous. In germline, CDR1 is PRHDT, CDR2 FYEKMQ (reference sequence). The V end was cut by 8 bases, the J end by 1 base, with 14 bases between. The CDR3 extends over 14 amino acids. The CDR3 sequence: CASWRGMGNTEAFF. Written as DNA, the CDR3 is TGTGCCAGCTGGAGAGGGATGGGGAACACTGAAGCTTTCTTT.

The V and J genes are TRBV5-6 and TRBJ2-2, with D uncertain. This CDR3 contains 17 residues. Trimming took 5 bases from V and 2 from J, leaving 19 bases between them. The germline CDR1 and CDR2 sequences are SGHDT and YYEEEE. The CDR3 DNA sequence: TGTGCCAGCAGTTACCCCGGCAGGTCTTCAAACACCGGGGAGCTGTTTTTT. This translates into CASSYPGRSSNTGELFF.

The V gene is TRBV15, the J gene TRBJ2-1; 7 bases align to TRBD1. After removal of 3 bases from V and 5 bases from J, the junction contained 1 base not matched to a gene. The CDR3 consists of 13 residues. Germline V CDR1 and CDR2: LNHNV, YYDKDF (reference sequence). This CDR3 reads CATSRTGNNEQFF. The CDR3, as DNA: TGTGCCACCAGCAGGACAGGGAACAATGAGCAGTTCTTC.

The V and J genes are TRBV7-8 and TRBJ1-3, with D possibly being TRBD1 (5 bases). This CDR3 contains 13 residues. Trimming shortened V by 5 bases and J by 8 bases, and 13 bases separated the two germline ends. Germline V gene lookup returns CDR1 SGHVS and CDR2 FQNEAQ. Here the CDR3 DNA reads TGTGCCAGCAGCCCCCGCAGGGCGGACACCATATATTTT. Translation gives CASSPRRADTIYF.

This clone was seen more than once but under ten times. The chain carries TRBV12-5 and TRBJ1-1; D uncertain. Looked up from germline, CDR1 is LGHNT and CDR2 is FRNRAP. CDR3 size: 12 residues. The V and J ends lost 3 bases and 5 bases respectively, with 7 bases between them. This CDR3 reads CASGFRGTEAFF. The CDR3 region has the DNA TGTGCTAGTGGTTTTCGGGGAACTGAAGCTTTCTTT. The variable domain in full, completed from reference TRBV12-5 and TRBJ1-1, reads DARVTQTPRHKVTEMGQEVTMRCQPILGHNTVFWYRQTMMQGLELLAYFRNRAPLDDSGMPKDRFSAEMPDATLATLKIQPSEPRDSAVYFCASGFRGTEAFFGQGTRLTVV.

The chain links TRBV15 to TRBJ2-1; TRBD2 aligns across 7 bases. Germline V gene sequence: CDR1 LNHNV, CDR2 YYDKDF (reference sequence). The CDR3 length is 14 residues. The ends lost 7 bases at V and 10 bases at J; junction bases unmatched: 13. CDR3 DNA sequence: TGTGCCACCACCCCGGGGGGACTGGGCGGCGAGCAGTTCTTC. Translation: CATTPGGLGGEQFF.

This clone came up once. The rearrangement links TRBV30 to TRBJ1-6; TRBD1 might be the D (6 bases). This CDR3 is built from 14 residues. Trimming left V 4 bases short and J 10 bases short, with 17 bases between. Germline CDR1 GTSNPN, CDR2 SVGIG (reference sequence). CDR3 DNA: TGTGCCTGGAACGAAGCGGGGGGCTGGTCACCCCTCCACTTT. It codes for CAWNEAGGWSPLHF.

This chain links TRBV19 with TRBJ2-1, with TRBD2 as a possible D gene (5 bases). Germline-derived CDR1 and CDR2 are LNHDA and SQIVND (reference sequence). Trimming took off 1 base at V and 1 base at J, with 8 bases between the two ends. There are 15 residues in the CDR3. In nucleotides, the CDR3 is TGTGCCAGTAGTATAGCTCGCGGGTCCTACAATGAGCAGTTCTTC. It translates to CASSIARGSYNEQFF.

CDR3 DNA: TGTGCCAGCAGCTTGCCAGGGGGTACCAACGAGCAGTACTTC. It specifies CASSLPGGTNEQYF. This chain uses TRBV7-9 with TRBJ2-7; 7 bases match TRBD1. Germline CDR1 and CDR2: SEHNR and FQNEAQ (reference sequence). The CDR3 runs to 14 residues. With V trimmed by 3 bases and J by 5 bases, 7 bases remained unmatched.

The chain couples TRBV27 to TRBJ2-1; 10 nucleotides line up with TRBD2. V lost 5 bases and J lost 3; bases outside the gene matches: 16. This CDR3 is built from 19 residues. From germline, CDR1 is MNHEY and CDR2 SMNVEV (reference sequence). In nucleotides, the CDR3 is TGTGCCAGCAGTCACGCATCTAGCGGGGGCTCCTTCTTCTACAATGAGCAGTTCTTC. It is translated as CASSHASSGGSFFYNEQFF.

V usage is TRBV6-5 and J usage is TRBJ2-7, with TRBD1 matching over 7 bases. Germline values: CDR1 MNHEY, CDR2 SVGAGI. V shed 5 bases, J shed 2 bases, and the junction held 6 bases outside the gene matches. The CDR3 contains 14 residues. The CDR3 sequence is CASSVLGGPYEQYF. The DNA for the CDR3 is TGTGCCAGCAGTGTTTTAGGGGGCCCCTACGAGCAGTACTTC.

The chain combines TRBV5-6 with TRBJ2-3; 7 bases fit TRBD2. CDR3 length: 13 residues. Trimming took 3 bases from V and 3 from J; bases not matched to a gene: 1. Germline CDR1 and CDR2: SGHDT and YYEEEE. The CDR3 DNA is TGTGCCAGCAGCTGGGGGGGAACAGATACGCAGTATTTT. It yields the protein CASSWGGTDTQYF.

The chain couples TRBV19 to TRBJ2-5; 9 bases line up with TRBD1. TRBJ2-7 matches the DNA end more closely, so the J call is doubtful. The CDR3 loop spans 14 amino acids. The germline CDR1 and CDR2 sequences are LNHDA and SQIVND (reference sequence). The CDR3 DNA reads TGTGCCAGTAGCGCCGGGACAGGGACTTACGAGCAGTACTTC. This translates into CASSAGTGTYEQYF.

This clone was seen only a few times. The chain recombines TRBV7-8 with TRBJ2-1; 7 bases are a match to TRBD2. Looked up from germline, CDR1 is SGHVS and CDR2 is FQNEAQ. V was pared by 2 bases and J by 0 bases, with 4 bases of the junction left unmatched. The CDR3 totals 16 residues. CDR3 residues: CASSLQRGYSYNEQFF. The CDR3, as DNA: TGTGCCAGCAGCTTACAGCGGGGCTACTCCTACAATGAGCAGTTCTTC.

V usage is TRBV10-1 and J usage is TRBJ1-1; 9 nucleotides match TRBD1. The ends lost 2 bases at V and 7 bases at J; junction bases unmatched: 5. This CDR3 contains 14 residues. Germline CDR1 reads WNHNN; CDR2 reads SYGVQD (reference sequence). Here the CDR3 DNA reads TGCGCCAGCAGTGAGGTGACAGGGGGAAGTGAAGCTTTCTTT. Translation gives CASSEVTGGSEAFF.

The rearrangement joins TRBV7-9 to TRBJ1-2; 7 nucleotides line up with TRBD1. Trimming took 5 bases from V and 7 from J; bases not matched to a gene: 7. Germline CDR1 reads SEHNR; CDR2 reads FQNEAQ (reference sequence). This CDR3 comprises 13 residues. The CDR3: CASSPTGDIGYTF. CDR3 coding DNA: TGTGCCAGCAGCCCTACAGGGGATATTGGCTACACCTTC.

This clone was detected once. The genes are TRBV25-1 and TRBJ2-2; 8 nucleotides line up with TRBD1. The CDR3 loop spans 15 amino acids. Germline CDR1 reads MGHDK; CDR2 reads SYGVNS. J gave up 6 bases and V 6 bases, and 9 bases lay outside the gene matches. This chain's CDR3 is CASSEDRGRSGELFF. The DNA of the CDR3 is TGTGCCAGCAGCGAAGACAGGGGAAGATCCGGGGAGCTGTTTTTT.

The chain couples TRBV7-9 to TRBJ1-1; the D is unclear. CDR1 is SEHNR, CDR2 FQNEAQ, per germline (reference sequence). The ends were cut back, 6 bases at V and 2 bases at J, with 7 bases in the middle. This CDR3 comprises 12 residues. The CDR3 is CASRHINTEAFF. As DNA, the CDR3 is TGTGCCAGCAGACATATTAACACTGAAGCTTTCTTT.

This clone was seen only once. The CDR3 DNA sequence: TGTGCCAGCAGCTCGACAGTATTAGCCCACACTGAAGCTTTCTTT. Its translation: CASSSTVLAHTEAFF. The V and J genes are TRBV5-4 and TRBJ1-1; D is perhaps TRBD1 (5 bases). Germline lookup yields CDR1 SGHNT and CDR2 YYREEE (reference sequence). The CDR3 is 15 residues long. V was clipped by 3 bases and J by 3 bases, with 15 bases between them.

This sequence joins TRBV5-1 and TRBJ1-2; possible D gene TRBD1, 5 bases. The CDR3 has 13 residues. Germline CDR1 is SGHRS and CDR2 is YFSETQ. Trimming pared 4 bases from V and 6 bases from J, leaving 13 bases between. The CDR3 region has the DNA TGCGCCAGCAGCCTTGGCGGGGGGAATGGCTACACCTTC. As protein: CASSLGGGNGYTF. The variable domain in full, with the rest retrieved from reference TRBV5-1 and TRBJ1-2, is KAGVTQTPRYLIKTRGQQVTLSCSPISGHRSVSWYQQTPGQGLQFLFEYFSETQRNKGNFPGRFSGRQFSNSRSEMNVSTLELGDSALYLCASSLGGGNGYTFGSGTRLTVV.

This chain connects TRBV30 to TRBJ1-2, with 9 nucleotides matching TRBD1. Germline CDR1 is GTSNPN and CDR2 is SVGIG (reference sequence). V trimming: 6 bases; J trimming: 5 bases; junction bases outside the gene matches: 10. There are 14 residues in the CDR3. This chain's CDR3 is CACLRDRVEYGYTF. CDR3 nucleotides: TGTGCCTGCCTCCGGGACAGGGTAGAGTATGGCTACACCTTC. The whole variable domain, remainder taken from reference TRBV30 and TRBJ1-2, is SQTIHQWPATLVQPVGSPLSLECTVEGTSNPNLYWYRQAAGRGLQLLFYSVGIGQISSEVPQNLSASRPQDRQFILSSKKLLLSDSGFYLCACLRDRVEYGYTFGSGTRLTVV.

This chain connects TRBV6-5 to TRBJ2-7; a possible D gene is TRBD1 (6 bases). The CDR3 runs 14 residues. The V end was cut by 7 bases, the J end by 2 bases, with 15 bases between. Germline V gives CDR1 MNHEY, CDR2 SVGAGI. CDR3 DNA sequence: TGTGCCAGCACCCCCCATGGGGGCACCTACGAGCAGTACTTC. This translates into CASTPHGGTYEQYF.